Shown below are 19 T cell receptor beta chains from a single sample sequenced in a study of regulatory dendritic cells for organ transplantation. Sorted subsets were CFSE-labeled and cultured approximately 5 days with allogeneic dendritic cells. These receptors' antigens are unknown. The method was immunoSEQ multiplex PCR; TCRdb's version includes in-frame clones alone and lacks a portion of them. The sample contains some 12,000 clones, about 80% of which appear only once. The sample taken for sequencing was naive CD4+ T cells from blood cultured with regulatory dendritic cells. Sample subset: CD45RA+ naive T cells. Source of these receptors: a human donor in good health.

The CDR3 loop is CASGSRDSPLNGYTF. The CDR3 region has the DNA TGTGCTAGTGGTAGCCGGGACAGCCCCTTGAATGGCTACACCTTC. The rearrangement uses TRBV12-5 and TRBJ1-2; TRBD1 matches 7 bases. Germline V lookup: CDR1 LGHNT, CDR2 FRNRAP. Trimming at V came to 5 bases and at J to 6 bases, leaving 12 bases not matched to a gene. The length of the CDR3 is 15 residues. The complete variable domain, with remaining parts taken from reference TRBV12-5 and TRBJ1-2, reads DARVTQTPRHKVTEMGQEVTMRCQPILGHNTVFWYRQTMMQGLELLAYFRNRAPLDDSGMPKDRFSAEMPDATLATLKIQPSEPRDSAVYFCASGSRDSPLNGYTFGSGTRLTVV.

The chain links TRBV7-9 to TRBJ2-1, with 10 positions matching TRBD2. V dropped 8 bases and J dropped 4; count of bases not matched to a gene: 14. The CDR3 length is 17 residues. Germline V gene data show CDR1 as SEHNR and CDR2 as FQNEAQ (reference sequence). This chain's CDR3 is CASWGILAGIDYNEQFF. The CDR3 DNA sequence: TGTGCCAGCTGGGGGATACTAGCGGGGATTGATTACAATGAGCAGTTCTTC.

The chain has TRBV10-3 and TRBJ1-5, with a tentative D call TRBD1 (5 bases). CDR1 and CDR2 (germline): ENHRY, SYGVKD. Deletions cut 7 bases from V and 5 bases from J, with 12 bases between. The CDR3 totals 13 residues. CDR3: CAIKGTADQPQHF. In DNA, the CDR3 is TGTGCCATCAAAGGGACTGCCGATCAGCCCCAGCATTTT.

This rearrangement joins TRBV23-1 to TRBJ2-1; 8 bases match TRBD1. TRBV23-1 is an ORF, and what it does is uncertain. This CDR3 comprises 12 residues. The trim removed 11 bases at V and 0 bases at J, leaving 0 bases unmatched. The CDR3 here is CADRGSYNEQFF. Here the CDR3 DNA reads TGCGCCGACAGGGGCTCCTACAATGAGCAGTTCTTC.

J is TRBJ1-5 and V is TRBV6-1; a weak D match, TRBD1 (5 bases). V lost 0 bases, J lost 4 bases, and 13 bases lay in between. CDR3 length: 16 residues. Germline CDR1 and CDR2: MNHNS and SASEGT. Here the CDR3 DNA reads TGTGCCAGCAGTGAAGCGCGCAGGGAGGGGAATCAGCCCCAGCATTTT. Translating gives CASSEARREGNQPQHF.

The chain has TRBV5-1 and TRBJ1-3; D is uncertain. This CDR3 has 16 amino acids. Between the trimmed V and J ends, which lost 0 bases and 0 bases, there was a span of 10 bases. Germline CDR1 reads SGHRS; CDR2 reads YFSETQ. The CDR3 sequence is CASSLDGERSGNTIYF. Here the CDR3 DNA reads TGCGCCAGCAGCTTGGACGGTGAACGCTCTGGAAACACCATATATTTT.

This chain links TRBV5-1 with TRBJ1-1; unclear D gene. Trimming pared 2 bases from V and 6 bases from J, leaving 8 bases between. CDR3 length: 12 residues. From germline, CDR1 is SGHRS and CDR2 YFSETQ. The CDR3 DNA reads TGCGCCAGCAGCTTCGCGGGATCTGAAGCTTTCTTT. It encodes CASSFAGSEAFF. The whole variable domain, filled in from reference TRBV5-1 and TRBJ1-1, reads KAGVTQTPRYLIKTRGQQVTLSCSPISGHRSVSWYQQTPGQGLQFLFEYFSETQRNKGNFPGRFSGRQFSNSRSEMNVSTLELGDSALYLCASSFAGSEAFFGQGTRLTVV.

The rearrangement links TRBV11-3 to TRBJ2-2; 8 nucleotides align to TRBD1. The CDR3 consists of 17 residues. Trimming at V came to 1 base and at J to 3 bases, leaving 7 bases not matched to a gene. Germline CDR1 reads SGHNT; CDR2 reads YENEEA. The CDR3 loop is CASSLGYATGDTGELFF. Here the CDR3 DNA reads TGTGCCAGCAGCTTAGGTTATGCGACAGGGGACACCGGGGAGCTGTTTTTT.

This clone is deemed medium-sized. The rearrangement links TRBV6-6 to TRBJ2-7, with D possibly being TRBD1 (5 bases). The V end was cut by 6 bases, the J end by 6 bases, with 12 bases between. Looked up from germline, CDR1 is MNHNY and CDR2 is SVGAGI (reference sequence). This CDR3 spans 12 amino acids. The CDR3 sequence is CASSLTGSEQYF. Written as DNA, the CDR3 is TGTGCCAGCAGCCTAACAGGAAGCGAGCAGTACTTC.

The chain carries TRBV7-8 and TRBJ2-5; D might be TRBD1 (5 bases). Trimming took 1 base from V and 5 from J, leaving 14 bases between them. The CDR3 loop spans 15 amino acids. CDR1 is SGHVS and CDR2 is FQNEAQ in the germline V gene. For the CDR3, the DNA is TGTGCCAGCAGCTTAGAGCGACAGCCTAGGGAGACCCAGTACTTC. It is translated as CASSLERQPRETQYF.

The chain recombines TRBV7-2 with TRBJ2-7, with a tentative D call TRBD1 (6 bases). The CDR3 runs 14 residues. Trimming removed 2 bases at V and 7 bases at J, with 15 bases between. Germline V CDR1 and CDR2: SGHTA, FQGNSA. CDR3 residues: CASSLSQGYREQYF. The CDR3 region has the DNA TGTGCCAGCAGCTTATCGCAGGGGTACCGGGAGCAGTACTTC. Together with reference TRBV7-2 and TRBJ2-7, the CDR3 gives the full variable domain: GAGVSQSPSNKVTEKGKDVELRCDPISGHTALYWYRQSLGQGLEFLIYFQGNSAPDKSGLPSDRFSAERTGGSVSTLTIQRTQQEDSAVYLCASSLSQGYREQYFGPGTRLTVT.

The gene calls are TRBV27 and TRBJ2-1; D gene ambiguous. Trimming left V 6 bases short and J 1 base short, with 4 bases between. The CDR3 length is 12 residues. Germline assignment: CDR1 MNHEY and CDR2 SMNVEV (reference sequence). The CDR3 sequence is CASRRSYNEQFF. CDR3 sequence (DNA): TGTGCCAGCAGGCGGTCCTACAATGAGCAGTTCTTC.

In this sample, this clone turned up once. CDR3 protein: CASSYSQGARDTEAFF. The CDR3 nucleotides are TGTGCCAGCAGTTACTCCCAGGGGGCTCGGGACACTGAAGCTTTCTTT. The chain carries TRBV6-5 and TRBJ1-1, with TRBD1 identical over 8 bases. The CDR3 sequence is 16 residues long. V shed 0 bases, J shed 3 bases, and the junction held 6 bases outside the gene matches. From germline, CDR1 is MNHEY and CDR2 SVGAGI.

The rearrangement joins TRBV19 to TRBJ1-1; no clear D gene. This CDR3 has 13 amino acids. Trimming left V 4 bases short and J 5 bases short, with 11 bases between. Germline V CDR1 and CDR2: LNHDA, SQIVND (reference sequence). CDR3 nucleotide sequence: TGTGCCAGTAGTACCGGGAGTAGGACTGAAGCTTTCTTT. Translated: CASSTGSRTEAFF.

This sequence joins TRBV29-1 and TRBJ1-4, with D hard to call. V was clipped by 7 bases and J by 4 bases, with 10 bases between them. Germline-derived CDR1 and CDR2 are SQVTM and ANQGSEA. The CDR3 is 12 amino acids. CDR3 coding DNA: TGCAGCGGAAGACTGGGTAATGAAAAACTGTTTTTT. This encodes CSGRLGNEKLFF. Full variable domain (remainder filled in from reference TRBV29-1 and TRBJ1-4): SAVISQKPSRDICQRGTSLTIQCQVDSQVTMMFWYRQQPGQSLTLIATANQGSEATYESGFVIDKFPISRPNLTFSTLTVSNMSPEDSSIYLCSGRLGNEKLFFGSGTQLSVL.

The sample holds one count of this clone. The chain employs TRBV4-1 and TRBJ2-5; D might be TRBD2 (5 bases). V was trimmed by 0 bases and J by 4 bases, leaving 12 bases between them. Germline CDR1 reads MGHRA; CDR2 reads YSYEKL. This CDR3 is built from 15 residues. In DNA form, the CDR3 reads TGCGCCAGCAGCCAAGACAGGACCCGGGGAGAGACCCAGTACTTC. Amino acids: CASSQDRTRGETQYF.

J is TRBJ1-2 and V is TRBV9; TRBD1 agrees at 7 bases. Trimming removed 4 bases from V and 4 bases from J; junction bases left unmatched: 4. The CDR3 has 13 residues. Per the germline V gene, CDR1 is SGDLS and CDR2 is YYNGEE. CDR3 bases: TGTGCCAGCAGCAGACAGGGAGGCTATGGCTACACCTTC. Its translation is CASSRQGGYGYTF.

J is TRBJ1-1 and V is TRBV6-5, with a weak D call TRBD1 (6 bases). Per germline, CDR1 MNHEY and CDR2 SVGAGI. The ends were cut back, 2 bases at V and 6 bases at J, with 10 bases in the middle. The CDR3 runs to 13 residues. CDR3 sequence reads: CASSYPGVAEAFF. Written as DNA, the CDR3 is TGTGCCAGCAGTTACCCAGGGGTTGCTGAAGCTTTCTTT.

The chain links TRBV19 to TRBJ2-7; tentatively, D is TRBD1 (6 bases). V was cut by 3 bases and J by 3 bases, with 12 bases left in between. This CDR3 is built from 14 residues. CDR1 is LNHDA and CDR2 is SQIVND in the germline V gene (reference sequence). The CDR3 DNA is TGTGCCAGTAGTATTAGGGACACAGGCTACGAGCAGTACTTC. Amino acid sequence: CASSIRDTGYEQYF. Full variable domain (outside the CDR3, taken from reference TRBV19 and TRBJ2-7): DGGITQSPKYLFRKEGQNVTLSCEQNLNHDAMYWYRQDPGQGLRLIYYSQIVNDFQKGDIAEGYSVSREKKESFPLTVTSAQKNPTAFYLCASSIRDTGYEQYFGPGTRLTVT.